The 32 T cell receptor beta chains below come from one sample, sequenced in a study of lymphopenia after photon versus proton radiotherapy. Assay used: immunoSEQ multiplex PCR; TCRdb lists only in-frame clones, some missing. The table records around 30,000 clones, 90% of them present only once. The material was peripheral blood, obtained from a patient treated with photon-based radiotherapy. These receptors were collected from a woman in her forties or fifties with pancreatic cancer.

V gene TRBV11-2 combines with J gene TRBJ2-5, with D unresolved. Trimming cost V 6 bases and J 0 bases, with 5 bases left between them. The CDR3 covers 12 residues. Germline V gene lookup returns CDR1 SGHAT and CDR2 FQNNGV. This chain's CDR3 is CASRGYQETQYF. The CDR3 nucleotides are TGTGCCAGCAGGGGTTACCAAGAGACCCAGTACTTC.

CDR3 in DNA: TGTGCCAGCAGTGACGGTGACAATGAGCAGTTCTTC. Encoded protein: CASSDGDNEQFF. V is TRBV2 and J is TRBJ2-1; D gene ambiguous. The ends were cut back, 3 bases at V and 5 bases at J, with 5 bases in the middle. Per germline, CDR1 SNHLY and CDR2 FYNNEI. CDR3 length equals 12 residues.

This chain links TRBV9 with TRBJ2-1; D unresolved. Germline CDR1 SGDLS, CDR2 YYNGEE. This CDR3 contains 17 residues. V was shortened by 1 base and J by 0 bases, with 14 bases between the two germline ends. In DNA form, the CDR3 reads TGTGCCAGCAGCGTAAACTCCGGAGCCACCTCCTACAATGAGCAGTTCTTC. Residues: CASSVNSGATSYNEQFF.

The V and J genes are TRBV6-1 and TRBJ2-5, with TRBD1 identical over 8 bases. The CDR3 spans 14 residues. After removal of 6 bases from V and 5 bases from J, the junction contained 8 bases not matched to a gene. The germline V gene has CDR1 MNHNS and CDR2 SASEGT. The CDR3 is CASSVDYRGETQYF. The CDR3 DNA reads as TGTGCCAGCAGCGTAGATTACAGGGGGGAGACCCAGTACTTC.

V is TRBV1 and J is TRBJ1-5. TRBV1 is termed a pseudogene. The CDR3 length is 8 residues. CDR3 residues: CTSSPGHF. The DNA for the CDR3 is TGCACCAGCAGTCCCGGGCATTTT.

The chain links TRBV7-2 to TRBJ1-1; D unresolved. Germline loops: CDR1 SGHTA, CDR2 FQGNSA. Trimming took off 1 base at V and 5 bases at J, with 2 bases between the two ends. This CDR3 is 11 amino acids long. The CDR3 protein is CASSLVTEAFF. CDR3 nucleotide sequence: TGTGCCAGCAGCTTAGTAACTGAAGCTTTCTTT. Drawing the rest from reference TRBV7-2 and TRBJ1-1, the complete variable domain is GAGVSQSPSNKVTEKGKDVELRCDPISGHTALYWYRQSLGQGLEFLIYFQGNSAPDKSGLPSDRFSAERTGGSVSTLTIQRTQQEDSAVYLCASSLVTEAFFGQGTRLTVV.

The chain employs TRBV15 and TRBJ1-1; possibly TRBD1 for D (5 bases). Germline V gene lookup returns CDR1 LNHNV and CDR2 YYDKDF (reference sequence). Deletions cut 1 base from V and 5 bases from J, with 14 bases between. The CDR3 contains 15 residues. This CDR3 reads CATSRGGREDTEAFF. Here the CDR3 DNA reads TGTGCCACCAGCAGAGGGGGCAGGGAGGATACTGAAGCTTTCTTT.

The CDR3 region has the DNA TGTGCCAGCAGTCCACCGGGCCTTCGGAACTATGGCTACACCTTC. Protein sequence: CASSPPGLRNYGYTF. The chain carries TRBV27 and TRBJ1-2, with D hard to call. Germline CDR1 MNHEY, CDR2 SMNVEV (reference sequence). The CDR3 is 15 residues long. V was shortened by 5 bases and J by 2 bases, with 15 bases between the two germline ends.

The genes are TRBV19 and TRBJ2-7; D not certain. The CDR3 length is 14 residues. Germline-derived CDR1 and CDR2 are LNHDA and SQIVND (reference sequence). V lost 7 bases and J lost 1, with 14 bases in between. CDR3 amino acids: CASKRHVRSYEQYF. CDR3 nucleotides: TGTGCCAGTAAGCGACACGTGCGGTCCTACGAGCAGTACTTC.

About this clone: This same CDR3 is encoded by further DNA sequences in the sample. The V gene is TRBV7-9, the J gene TRBJ1-5; 8 bases map to TRBD1. The CDR3 is 14 residues long. V shed 4 bases, J shed 7 bases, and the junction held 6 bases outside the gene matches. Germline CDR1 and CDR2: SEHNR and FQNEAQ (reference sequence). CDR3 sequence reads: CASSSGQGRQPQHF. The CDR3, as DNA: TGTGCCAGCAGCTCAGGACAGGGAAGACAGCCCCAGCATTTT.

This clone appeared a few times. CDR3 sequence reads: CASSLWLARGTDTQYF. The CDR3 coding sequence is TGTGCCAGCAGCTTGTGGTTAGCCCGCGGCACAGATACGCAGTATTTT. The rearrangement links TRBV5-6 to TRBJ2-3, with unresolved D. The V gene's germline CDR1 is SGHDT and CDR2 YYEEEE. The length of the CDR3 is 16 residues. The ends were cut back, 1 base at V and 1 base at J, with 13 bases in the middle.

The chain employs TRBV7-8 and TRBJ2-7; D gene uncertain. The CDR3 extends over 14 amino acids. Per germline, CDR1 SGHVS and CDR2 FQNEAQ. Deletions cut 1 base from V and 7 bases from J, with 14 bases between. Written as DNA, the CDR3 is TGTGCCAGCAGCTTAGATGAGTTGGTGGGGGAGCAGTACTTC. It translates to CASSLDELVGEQYF.

This chain connects TRBV5-1 to TRBJ2-7; 7 bases align to TRBD2. CDR1 and CDR2 (germline): SGHRS, YFSETQ. CDR3 size: 17 residues. The ends lost 4 bases at V and 0 bases at J; junction bases unmatched: 13. CDR3 residues: CASSPSLAAGSSYEQYF. CDR3 in DNA: TGCGCCAGCAGCCCGTCCCTAGCGGCGGGGAGCTCCTACGAGCAGTACTTC. The whole variable domain, filled in from reference TRBV5-1 and TRBJ2-7, reads KAGVTQTPRYLIKTRGQQVTLSCSPISGHRSVSWYQQTPGQGLQFLFEYFSETQRNKGNFPGRFSGRQFSNSRSEMNVSTLELGDSALYLCASSPSLAAGSSYEQYFGPGTRLTVT.

The rearrangement uses TRBV27 and TRBJ1-2, with 10 nucleotides matching TRBD1. CDR1 is MNHEY, CDR2 SMNVEV, per germline (reference sequence). The CDR3 is 18 amino acids. The V gene end was trimmed by 6 bases and the J gene end by 7 bases; junction bases not matched to a gene: 20. The CDR3 protein is CASSTTTTGGLLGGGYTF. Written as DNA, the CDR3 is TGTGCCAGCAGCACAACGACGACAGGGGGCCTCCTAGGGGGTGGCTACACCTTC.

This clone appeared a single time. This chain joins TRBV7-9 and TRBJ2-7; D gene ambiguous. The CDR3 contains 12 residues. Deletions cut 7 bases from V and 3 bases from J, with 10 bases between. CDR1 and CDR2 (germline): SEHNR, FQNEAQ (reference sequence). CDR3 bases: TGTGCCAGCACCCCGGACCACTACGAGCAGTACTTC. Its protein product is CASTPDHYEQYF.

The CDR3, as DNA: TGTGCCAGCAGCGTAGACGCAGGGGCGGGCCATGGCTACACCTTC. Translation: CASSVDAGAGHGYTF. The chain has TRBV9 and TRBJ1-2; tentative D call: TRBD1 (6 bases). There are 15 residues in the CDR3. Trimming shortened V by 0 bases and J by 6 bases, and 15 bases separated the two germline ends. The germline V gene encodes CDR1 SGDLS and CDR2 YYNGEE.

This chain joins TRBV2 and TRBJ2-5; the D is unclear. This CDR3 spans 14 amino acids. The V gene's germline CDR1 is SNHLY and CDR2 FYNNEI. The V end was cut by 7 bases, the J end by 5 bases, with 17 bases between. DNA of the CDR3: TGTGCCAGCACCCAAGGGTCCCCTGGGGAGACCCAGTACTTC. As protein: CASTQGSPGETQYF. The variable domain in full, completed from reference TRBV2 and TRBJ2-5, reads EPEVTQTPSHQVTQMGQEVILRCVPISNHLYFYWYRQILGQKVEFLVSFYNNEISEKSEIFDDQFSVERPDGSNFTLKIRSTKLEDSAMYFCASTQGSPGETQYFGPGTRLLVL.

The rearrangement joins TRBV19 to TRBJ2-1, with 7 bases lining up with TRBD2. CDR3 length: 14 amino acids. Germline values: CDR1 LNHDA, CDR2 SQIVND (reference sequence). J lost 6 bases, V lost 4 bases, and 6 bases had no gene match. CDR3 sequence (DNA): TGTGCCAGTAGTAGGGACCGGGAGGCCAATGAGCAGTTCTTC. As protein: CASSRDREANEQFF.

This clone was seen just once. In DNA, the CDR3 is TGTGCCAGCAGTCTTCGCCGGGTGGGGCAGTTCTTC. Residues: CASSLRRVGQFF. This chain uses TRBV28 with TRBJ2-1; D is undetermined. CDR3 length: 12 amino acids. Germline V CDR1 and CDR2: MDHEN, SYDVKM. Trimming took 5 bases from V and 12 from J, leaving 14 bases between them.

V usage is TRBV6-6 and J usage is TRBJ1-1; D is unresolved. In germline, CDR1 is MNHNY, CDR2 SVGAGI (reference sequence). This CDR3 contains 14 residues. V lost 7 bases and J 2 bases, leaving 14 bases between the germline ends. For the CDR3, the DNA is TGTGCCAGCATCGGAAACCGGGCCAACACTGAAGCTTTCTTT. Residues: CASIGNRANTEAFF.

V and J are TRBV19 and TRBJ1-2, with a possible D match to TRBD1 (6 bases). Per the germline V gene, CDR1 is LNHDA and CDR2 is SQIVND (reference sequence). This CDR3 is built from 15 residues. The germline V and J ends were trimmed by 5 bases and 0 bases, with 13 bases remaining between them. The DNA for the CDR3 is TGTGCCAGTAGTCCACAGGGAAATGCTAACTATGGCTACACCTTC. Protein product: CASSPQGNANYGYTF.

CDR3: CASSPLTGSRDEQYF. The CDR3 DNA reads as TGTGCCAGCAGCCCGCTGACAGGGTCTAGGGACGAGCAGTACTTC. V gene TRBV9 combines with J gene TRBJ2-7; the match to TRBD1 covers 7 bases. V gave up 4 bases and J gave up 5 bases; unmatched junction bases: 12. The germline gives CDR1 SGDLS, CDR2 YYNGEE. This CDR3 has 15 residues.

The chain couples TRBV7-9 to TRBJ2-7; 10 nucleotides agree with TRBD2. CDR1 is SEHNR and CDR2 is FQNEAQ in the germline V gene (reference sequence). This CDR3 comprises 14 residues. V lost 3 bases to trimming and J lost 7 bases; unmatched junction nucleotides: 6. CDR3 region: CASSFGLAGVEQYF. The CDR3 DNA sequence: TGTGCCAGCAGCTTCGGGCTAGCGGGGGTGGAGCAGTACTTC.

This chain joins TRBV6-5 and TRBJ2-5; TRBD1 agrees at 7 bases. The CDR3 is 15 amino acids. J lost 4 bases, V lost 0 bases, and 5 bases had no gene match. Germline V gene lookup returns CDR1 MNHEY and CDR2 SVGAGI. The CDR3 here is CASSYSGQIGETQYF. The CDR3 DNA reads as TGTGCCAGCAGTTACTCGGGACAGATCGGAGAGACCCAGTACTTC.

V is TRBV7-8 and J is TRBJ1-5; D is ambiguous. This CDR3 spans 15 amino acids. Germline V gives CDR1 SGHVS, CDR2 FQNEAQ. Deletions cut 3 bases from V and 6 bases from J, with 15 bases between. CDR3 nucleotides: TGTGCCAGCAGCTTCGACATGCGGTCGGGTCAGCCCCAGCATTTT. This sequence encodes CASSFDMRSGQPQHF.

This clone was recorded only once. The J gene is TRBJ2-2, the V gene TRBV30; the match to TRBD2 covers 7 bases. The CDR3 totals 14 residues. Germline CDR1 is GTSNPN and CDR2 is SVGIG (reference sequence). The junction had 8 bases not matched to a gene; V was cut back by 7 bases and J by 3 bases. The CDR3: CASSGTTYTGELFF. The CDR3 nucleotides are TGTGCCTCCAGCGGGACTACCTACACCGGGGAGCTGTTTTTT.

This clone was recorded a few times. J is TRBJ2-1 and V is TRBV29-1; the D gene is possibly TRBD2 (7 bases). This CDR3 is built from 13 residues. Germline-derived CDR1 and CDR2 are SQVTM and ANQGSEA. Between the trimmed V and J ends, which lost 4 bases and 9 bases, there was a span of 16 bases. CDR3 sequence reads: CSVVAGRGSEQFF. CDR3 coding DNA: TGCAGCGTTGTAGCGGGCAGGGGTAGTGAGCAGTTCTTC.

The V gene is TRBV5-1, the J gene TRBJ2-7, with 9 bases matching TRBD1. V lost 3 bases to trimming and J lost 3 bases; unmatched junction nucleotides: 7. Germline V CDR1 and CDR2: SGHRS, YFSETQ. The CDR3 totals 15 residues. Written as DNA, the CDR3 is TGCGCCAGCAGCTCCGGGGGACAGGGATTCTACGAGCAGTACTTC. Translation: CASSSGGQGFYEQYF.

J is TRBJ2-2 and V is TRBV28, with TRBD1 matching 10 bases. Germline CDR1 reads MDHEN; CDR2 reads SYDVKM. The CDR3 contains 16 residues. The J segment lost 7 bases and the V segment lost 8 bases, leaving 13 bases of the junction unmatched. As DNA, the CDR3 is TGTGCCAGCCGCTCCCGGGGACAGGGGCTTGACGGGGAGCTGTTTTTT. Translation: CASRSRGQGLDGELFF.

The chain combines TRBV7-9 with TRBJ2-5; weak D call: TRBD2 (5 bases). The CDR3 runs to 17 residues. Germline-derived CDR1 and CDR2 are SEHNR and FQNEAQ (reference sequence). V was pared by 3 bases and J by 1 base, with 18 bases between. Here the CDR3 DNA reads TGTGCCAGCAGCTTGCAAGGGCCAGCGGTGCGCCAAGAGACCCAGTACTTC. Encoded protein: CASSLQGPAVRQETQYF.

The chain couples TRBV18 to TRBJ2-2; 8 bases are shared with TRBD2. V shed 5 bases and J 1 base; nucleotides not matched to a gene: 6. The CDR3 consists of 16 residues. Per germline, CDR1 KGHSH and CDR2 LQKENI. CDR3 sequence reads: CASSISTSVNTGELFF. The CDR3 nucleotides read TGTGCCAGCTCAATTTCGACTAGCGTGAACACCGGGGAGCTGTTTTTT.

The chain recombines TRBV7-2 with TRBJ1-5; D ambiguous. The CDR3 consists of 13 residues. V was trimmed by 2 bases and J by 3 bases, leaving 5 bases between them. From germline, CDR1 is SGHTA and CDR2 FQGNSA. CDR3 bases: TGTGCCAGCAGCTTAATTGACAATCAGCCCCAGCATTTT. Translation: CASSLIDNQPQHF.